This T cell receptor (beta chain) was captured by sequencing in a study of shared clonotypes between healthy human individuals. CDR3 size: 15 residues. Per the germline V gene, CDR1 is MNHEY and CDR2 is SMNVEV (reference sequence). V dropped 0 bases and J dropped 2 bases, with 8 bases sitting between them. Findings and caveats of the study: Relative to clonotypes present in all four donors, those not shared had lower generation probabilities.

The input for sorted-subset replicate PCRs was approximately 200 ng DNA, tens of thousands of T cell genomes. The protocol was immunoSEQ multiplex PCR, while the TCRdb copy is restricted to in-frame clones and leaves out a portion. The table shows fewer than 1 million clones, with just over 95% occurring only once. Points on this clone: Its matching antigen is unknown.

The naive CD8 subset, CD45RO-negative cells positively selected for CCR7, excluded terminally differentiated effector memory CD45RA+ cells. This receptor was taken from a man under 40 in good health. Source material: naive CD8+ T cells sorted from blood. The genes are TRBV27 and TRBJ1-3; D call uncertain. The CDR3 DNA reads TGTGCCAGCAGTTTATCCCCCTCCGCTGGAAACACCATATATTTT. As protein: CASSLSPSAGNTIYF.